The 27 T cell receptor beta chains below all came from one sample that was sequenced in a study of tumor-infiltrating lymphocytes in primary liver carcinoma. Co-extraction yielded RNA and DNA from 20-30 mg of unsorted bulk tissue. The authors made TCR beta cDNA from around 500 ng total RNA with a constant-region primer. Three nested multiplex PCR rounds, a slightly modified ARM-PCR, produced the libraries for TCR beta. For roughly 10 cycles apiece, the opening two PCR rounds ran with TRBV1-TRBV30 forward primers and a C-beta reverse primer. In TCRdb, the multiplex PCR reads were re-called with MiXCR into one record per CDR3 protein. This table holds around 120,000 distinct CDR3 sequences, around 70% found once. Sequenced input: tumor-adjacent normal liver tissue. Receptor source: a woman in her sixties with primary liver carcinoma and hepatitis B virus infection.

Notes on this clonotype: This may arise from a read error, as a much more abundant clone is one base away. The conserved closing phenylalanine or tryptophan is absent in this CDR3, likely reflecting a read error. V and J are TRBV20-1 and TRBJ2-5, with D possibly TRBD1 on 6 matching bases. This CDR3 has 14 residues. The V gene lost 3 bases and the J gene lost 5 bases, with 16 bases spanning the gap. CDR1 and CDR2 (germline): DFQATT, SNEGSKA (reference sequence). CDR3 nucleotides: TGCAGTGCTAGGAGTACAGGGAACATTGAGACCCAGTACTCC. Amino acids: CSARSTGNIETQYS.

V usage is TRBV2 and J usage is TRBJ2-5, with 7 bases lining up with TRBD2. CDR1 and CDR2 from the germline V gene are SNHLY and FYNNEI. This CDR3 contains 15 residues. The CDR3: CISSGGGSMGETQYF. For the CDR3, the DNA is TGTATCAGCAGTGGAGGCGGGAGTATGGGAGAGACCCAGTACTTC.

Concerning this clonotype: One end of the junction varies from germline; a read error may be responsible. This chain connects TRBV7-9 to TRBJ2-7; tentative D call: TRBD2 (6 bases). CDR1 and CDR2 (germline): SEHNR, FQNEAQ (reference sequence). The CDR3 covers 15 residues. The CDR3 nucleotides read TGTACCAGCAGCTGGGAACTAGCCGCACCTTACGAGCAGTACTTC. Amino acid sequence: CTSSWELAAPYEQYF.

The chain recombines TRBV7-2 with TRBJ2-1; 7 bases line up with TRBD1. CDR3 size: 18 residues. After removal of 1 base from V and 6 bases from J, the junction contained 15 bases not matched to a gene. Germline V gene sequence: CDR1 SGHTA, CDR2 FQGNSA. The CDR3 nucleotides read TGTGCCAGCAGCTTAGACACAGGGGTCCCCTTTGGGGGCAATGAGCAGTTCTTC. Amino acid sequence: CASSLDTGVPFGGNEQFF.

Regarding this clonotype: A much larger clone sits a single nucleotide away, making a read error possible. The rearrangement links TRBV5-1 to TRBJ1-6; D remains unclear. Germline V gene sequence: CDR1 SGHRS, CDR2 YFSETQ. The CDR3 is 16 residues long. The CDR3 nucleotides are TGCGCCAGCAGCTTGGTGGGGAGCTCCTATAATTCACACCTCCACTTT. Its translation: CASSLVGSSYNSHLHF.

This clonotype occurred many times. The V gene is TRBV14, the J gene TRBJ2-3; D is tentatively TRBD1 or TRBD2 (5 bases each). This CDR3 has 14 amino acids. The V end lost 4 bases, the J end lost 5 bases, and 13 bases lay between the germline ends. Germline V CDR1 and CDR2: SGHDN, FVKESK. In nucleotides, the CDR3 is TGTGCCAGCAGCCCGGGACGACCAGGAGATACGCAGTATTTT. This codes for CASSPGRPGDTQYF.

Here the CDR3 DNA reads TGTGCCGGCTGTTCAAACCGGGGAGCGTACGAGCAGTACTTC. Protein: CAGCSNRGAYEQYF. This chain connects TRBV12-3 or TRBV12-4 to TRBJ2-7; TRBD2 is a possible D gene (5 bases). V shed 11 bases and J shed 4 bases, with 21 bases lying between them. CDR3 length: 14 amino acids.

This clonotype has ten or more counts. The chain couples TRBV12-3 or TRBV12-4 to TRBJ1-6, with no clear D. Trimming left V 5 bases short and J 9 bases short, with 11 bases between. This CDR3 has 13 amino acids. The CDR3 is CASSIGLRSPLHF. As DNA, the CDR3 is TGTGCCAGCAGTATAGGCCTTCGTTCACCCCTCCACTTT.

Notes on this clonotype: At one end the junction does not follow the germline gene, possibly because of a read error. The chain employs TRBV6-1 and TRBJ2-7, with D perhaps matching TRBD2 (6 bases). The CDR3 consists of 14 residues. CDR1 and CDR2 from the germline V gene are MNHNS and SASEGT. The CDR3 DNA sequence: TGTGCCAGCAGCGACCGGGACTCCTACTACGGGCAGTACTTC. It codes for CASSDRDSYYGQYF.

Details on this clonotype: The junction differs from germline at one of its ends, possibly a read error. The V gene is TRBV6-2 or TRBV6-3, the J gene TRBJ2-3; D is unclear. The CDR3 totals 15 residues. Per germline, CDR1 MNHEY and CDR2 SVGEGT. The CDR3 spells CASNYSFARIDTQYF. The CDR3 nucleotides read TGTGCCAGCAATTACTCGTTCGCTCGAATAGATACGCAGTATTTT.

The chain is built from TRBV28 and TRBJ1-5, with TRBD1 as a possible D gene (5 bases). CDR1 is MDHEN and CDR2 is SYDVKM in the germline V gene. This CDR3 contains 12 residues. Trimming removed 8 bases from V and 8 bases from J, with 13 bases in between. The DNA for the CDR3 is TGTGCCAGCTGGGCGGGGCGCAAGCCCCAGCATTTT. It translates to CASWAGRKPQHF.

Comment on this clonotype: Its ends do not fully match the called genes, so a read error is possible. The chain links TRBV11-2 to TRBJ1-2; a weak D match, TRBD1 (5 bases). The CDR3 extends over 17 amino acids. In germline, CDR1 is SGHAT, CDR2 FQNNGV. The CDR3 region has the DNA TGCGCCAGCAGCCTAGATCCGATCAGGGTGCTGCGCTATGGCTACGCCTTC. Its protein is CASSLDPIRVLRYGYAF.

With regard to this clonotype: This CDR3 is missing its conserved last phenylalanine or tryptophan, likely due to a read error. The V gene is TRBV7-9, the J gene TRBJ2-7; D is possibly TRBD2 (6 bases). The length of the CDR3 is 14 residues. Germline V gene sequence: CDR1 SEHNR, CDR2 FQNEAQ (reference sequence). V lost 9 bases, J lost 2 bases, and 17 bases lay in between. The chain's CDR3 is CARSSSGKTYEQYI. Written as DNA, the CDR3 is TGTGCCAGGAGCAGTAGCGGCAAGACCTACGAGCAGTACATC.

With regard to this clonotype: Without the conserved terminal phenylalanine or tryptophan, this CDR3 likely stems from a read error. J is TRBJ2-6 and V is TRBV5-1; D is unresolved. CDR1 SGHRS and CDR2 YFSETQ come from the germline V gene. The CDR3 runs to 14 residues. CDR3 DNA sequence: TGCGCCAGCAGCCGGATCTCTAGGGCCAACGTCCTGACTTCC. It encodes CASSRISRANVLTS.

To note about this clonotype: The junction shows a germline mismatch at one end, possibly a read error. The gene calls are TRBV6-6 and TRBJ2-7; 8 bases agree with TRBD2. The CDR3 totals 17 residues. Germline-derived CDR1 and CDR2 are MNHNY and SVGAGI (reference sequence). Written as DNA, the CDR3 is TGTGCTAGCATTGCTAGCGGGCAAACTTGGGGACACTACGAGCACTACTTC. It specifies CASIASGQTWGHYEHYF.

Many counts were recorded for this clonotype. The chain uses TRBV6-1 and TRBJ2-2, with 7 bases lining up with TRBD2. Trimming took 8 bases from V and 3 from J; bases not matched to a gene: 6. Germline loops: CDR1 MNHNS, CDR2 SASEGT. The CDR3 is made up of 14 amino acids. CDR3 coding DNA: TGTGCCAGCTCTACGGGAGGAGACACCGGGGAGCTGTTTTTT. This codes for CASSTGGDTGELFF.

The chain combines TRBV29-1 with TRBJ2-5; a possible D gene is TRBD2 (6 bases). V gave up 8 bases and J gave up 7 bases, with 17 bases separating them. This CDR3 is 12 amino acids long. Germline CDR1 reads SQVTM; CDR2 reads ANQGSEA. Written as DNA, the CDR3 is TGCAGCATTTTCCGGGAGCACGGGACCCAGTACTTC. Protein sequence: CSIFREHGTQYF.

On this clonotype: The CDR3 carries no conserved terminal phenylalanine or tryptophan, so it likely arises from a read error. This chain joins TRBV11-2 and TRBJ2-2; D not resolved. CDR3 length: 15 amino acids. Germline-derived CDR1 and CDR2 are SGHAT and FQNNGV. The CDR3 coding sequence is TGTACCAGCAGCTACGGGTCGCAGAACACCGGGGAGCTGTTTTCT. Residues: CTSSYGSQNTGELFS.

Concerning this clonotype itself: The conserved closing phenylalanine or tryptophan is absent in this CDR3, likely reflecting a read error. V usage is TRBV28 and J usage is TRBJ1-1, with unresolved D. This CDR3 comprises 13 residues. Germline CDR1 MDHEN, CDR2 SYDVKM. CDR3 coding DNA: TGTGTCAGCACGAACCGGATGAACACTGAAGCTTTCATT. As protein: CVSTNRMNTEAFI.

Worth noting for this clonotype: At one end the junction does not follow the germline gene, possibly because of a read error. The rearrangement links TRBV6-5 to TRBJ2-1; D is ambiguous. The CDR3 covers 14 residues. In germline, CDR1 is MNHEY, CDR2 SVGAGI. The CDR3 DNA reads as TGTGCCAGCAGTACGTGTGGGCTATACAATGAACAGTTCTTC. Translating gives CASSTCGLYNEQFF.

The genes are TRBV11-2 and TRBJ2-7, with TRBD1 identical over 9 bases. The CDR3 extends over 14 amino acids. Trimming at V came to 5 bases and at J to 5 bases, leaving 7 bases not matched to a gene. The V gene's germline CDR1 is SGHAT and CDR2 FQNNGV. CDR3 loop: CASSPRTGAHEQYF. DNA for the CDR3: TGTGCCAGCAGCCCTCGGACAGGGGCACACGAGCAGTACTTC. The full variable domain, its missing parts supplied by reference TRBV11-2 and TRBJ2-7, is EAGVAQSPRYKIIEKRQSVAFWCNPISGHATLYWYQQILGQGPKLLIQFQNNGVVDDSQLPKDRFSAERLKGVDSTLKIQPAKLEDSAVYLCASSPRTGAHEQYFGPGTRLTVT.

This clonotype was recorded many times. This chain links TRBV28 with TRBJ2-2; 10 bases agree with TRBD2. V lost 2 bases and J lost 1; bases outside the gene matches: 4. The CDR3 runs 17 residues. The germline CDR1 and CDR2 sequences are MDHEN and SYDVKM. This CDR3 is CASSLPSGSMNTGELFF. For the CDR3, the DNA is TGTGCCAGCAGTTTACCTAGCGGGAGTATGAACACCGGGGAGCTGTTTTTT.

In regard to this clonotype: This clone may be a read error of a much larger clone one base away. J is TRBJ2-7 and V is TRBV5-1; the match to TRBD2 covers 9 bases. With V trimmed by 2 bases and J by 4 bases, 4 bases remained unmatched. Germline V gives CDR1 SGHRS, CDR2 YFSETQ. CDR3 length: 14 residues. CDR3 bases: TGCGCCAGCAGCTTTAGCGGGAGTGAGTACGAGCAGTACTTC. Translation: CASSFSGSEYEQYF.

This clonotype was detected many times. This rearrangement joins TRBV28 to TRBJ2-7, with D maybe TRBD2 (5 bases). There are 13 residues in the CDR3. Germline CDR1 is MDHEN and CDR2 is SYDVKM. V lost 3 bases, J lost 3 bases, and 9 bases lay in between. CDR3 sequence reads: CASSLAGGYEQYF. In DNA form, the CDR3 reads TGTGCCAGCAGTTTGGCAGGAGGCTACGAGCAGTACTTC.

Concerning this clonotype itself: This may come from a read error, since a much larger clone is one base off. This sequence joins TRBV5-1 and TRBJ2-3; 11 bases match TRBD2. CDR1 is SGHRS and CDR2 is YFSETQ in the germline V gene. V shed 4 bases and J 1 base; nucleotides not matched to a gene: 5. CDR3 length equals 16 residues. CDR3 coding DNA: TGCGCCAGCAGCCCGGTGACTAGCGGGGGCACAGATACGCAGTATTTT. Its translation is CASSPVTSGGTDTQYF.

This clonotype was recorded once. Here the CDR3 omits its conserved ending phenylalanine or tryptophan, so a read error is the likely source. This rearrangement joins TRBV29-1 to TRBJ2-3; D is ambiguous. The CDR3 is 13 amino acids. Trimming stripped 4 bases from V and 0 bases from J, with 8 bases between. CDR1 is SQVTM, CDR2 ANQGSEA, per germline. The CDR3 reads CSVGADSTDTQYL. DNA of the CDR3: TGCAGCGTTGGGGCAGACAGCACAGATACGCAGTATTTG.

About this clonotype itself: This may be a read error: a much more frequent sequence differs by one nucleotide. The chain is built from TRBV5-1 and TRBJ2-3; 7 bases align to TRBD2. The germline V gene encodes CDR1 SGHRS and CDR2 YFSETQ. This CDR3 is 16 amino acids long. The CDR3 region is CASSTTAGVTPDMQYF. In DNA form, the CDR3 reads TGCGCCAGCAGCACTACCGCGGGAGTAACCCCAGATATGCAGTATTTT.